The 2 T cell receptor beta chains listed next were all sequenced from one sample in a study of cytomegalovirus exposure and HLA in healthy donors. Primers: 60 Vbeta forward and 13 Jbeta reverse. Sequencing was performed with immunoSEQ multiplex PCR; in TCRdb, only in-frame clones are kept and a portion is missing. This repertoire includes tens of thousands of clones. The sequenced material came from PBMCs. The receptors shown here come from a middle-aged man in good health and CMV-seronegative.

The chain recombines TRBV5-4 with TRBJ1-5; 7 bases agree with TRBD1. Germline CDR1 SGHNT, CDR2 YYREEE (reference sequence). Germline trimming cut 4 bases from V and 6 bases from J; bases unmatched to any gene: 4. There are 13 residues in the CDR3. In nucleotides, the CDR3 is TGTGCCAGCAGCATACAGGGGTCTCAGCCCCAGCATTTT. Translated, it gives CASSIQGSQPQHF.

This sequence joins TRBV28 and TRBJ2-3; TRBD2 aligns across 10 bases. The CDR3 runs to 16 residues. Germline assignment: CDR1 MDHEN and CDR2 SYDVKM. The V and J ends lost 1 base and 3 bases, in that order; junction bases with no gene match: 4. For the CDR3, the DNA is TGTGCCAGCAGTTTATCGAGCGGGGGGGCTACAGATACGCAGTATTTT. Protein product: CASSLSSGGATDTQYF.